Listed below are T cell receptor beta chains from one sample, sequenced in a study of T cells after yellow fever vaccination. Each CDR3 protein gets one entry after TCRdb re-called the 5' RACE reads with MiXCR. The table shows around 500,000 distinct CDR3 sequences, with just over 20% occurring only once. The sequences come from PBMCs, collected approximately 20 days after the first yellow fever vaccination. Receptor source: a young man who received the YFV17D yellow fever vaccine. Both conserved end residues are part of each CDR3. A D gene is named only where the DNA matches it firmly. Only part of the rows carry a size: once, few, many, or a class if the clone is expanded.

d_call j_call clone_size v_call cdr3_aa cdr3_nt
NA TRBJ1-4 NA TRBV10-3 CAISATGGASEKLFF TGTGCCATCAGTGCCACGGGGGGGGCGAGTGAAAAACTGTTTTTT
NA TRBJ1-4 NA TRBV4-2 CASSQELTDEKLFF TGTGCCAGCAGCCAAGAATTGACAGATGAAAAACTGTTTTTT
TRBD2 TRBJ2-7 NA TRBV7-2 CASSRPGSSGTYEQYF TGTGCCAGCAGCCGACCAGGGTCTAGCGGGACCTACGAGCAGTACTTC
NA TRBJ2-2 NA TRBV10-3 CAIPMSGVNTGELFF TGTGCCATACCTATGTCCGGAGTTAACACCGGGGAGCTGTTTTTT
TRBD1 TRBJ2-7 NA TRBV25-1 CASSDSPGTGSYEQYF TGTGCCAGCAGTGATTCCCCCGGGACAGGCTCCTACGAGCAGTACTTC
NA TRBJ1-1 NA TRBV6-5 CASSYPGEGRDTEAFF TGTGCCAGCAGTTACCCCGGTGAGGGGAGGGACACTGAAGCTTTCTTT
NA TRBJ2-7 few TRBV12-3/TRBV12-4 CASSFEGLNEQYF TGTGCCAGCAGTTTCGAAGGGCTGAACGAGCAGTACTTC
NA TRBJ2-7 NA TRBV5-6 CASSFPTAGYEQYF TGTGCCAGCAGCTTTCCAACAGCAGGCTACGAGCAGTACTTC
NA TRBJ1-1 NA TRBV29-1 CSVDGQSPFGAFF TGCAGCGTTGATGGACAGTCCCCTTTTGGGGCTTTCTTT
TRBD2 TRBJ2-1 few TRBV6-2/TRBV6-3 CASSHWTSGGFDEQFF TGTGCCAGCAGTCACTGGACTAGCGGGGGGTTTGATGAGCAGTTCTTC
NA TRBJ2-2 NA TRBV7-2 CASSAGLYTGELFF TGTGCCAGCAGCGCCGGACTATACACCGGGGAGCTGTTTTTT
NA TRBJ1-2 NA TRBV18 CASSPRAENGYTF TGTGCCAGCTCACCAAGGGCAGAAAATGGCTACACCTTC
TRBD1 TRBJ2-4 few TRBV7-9 CASSLLPPGTGEDIQYF TGTGCCAGCAGCTTATTGCCTCCCGGGACAGGGGAAGACATTCAGTACTTC
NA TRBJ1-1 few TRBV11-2 CASSGLPPEAFF TGTGCCAGCAGCGGTTTGCCCCCTGAAGCTTTCTTT
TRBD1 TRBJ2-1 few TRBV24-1 CATSDVTGLYNEQFF TGTGCCACCAGTGATGTGACAGGGCTCTACAATGAGCAGTTCTTC
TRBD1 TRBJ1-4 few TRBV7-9 CASRQTGVEKLFF TGTGCCAGCCGCCAGACAGGGGTGGAAAAACTGTTTTTT
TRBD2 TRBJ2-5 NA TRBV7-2 CASSLAPASGGQETQYF TGTGCCAGCAGCTTAGCCCCCGCTAGCGGGGGTCAGGAGACCCAGTACTTC
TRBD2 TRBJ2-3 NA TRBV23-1 CASRGRRERGTDTQYF TGCGCCAGCCGGGGCAGGCGGGAGCGGGGCACAGATACGCAGTATTTT
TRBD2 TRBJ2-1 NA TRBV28 CASSTLPGASGYNEQFF TGTGCCAGCAGCACCCTTCCTGGGGCTAGCGGATACAATGAGCAGTTCTTC
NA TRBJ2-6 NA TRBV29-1 CSVEGVSGANVLTF TGCAGCGTTGAAGGGGTCTCTGGGGCCAACGTCCTGACTTTC
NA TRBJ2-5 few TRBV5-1 CASSLYPGYPGKDQYF TGCGCCAGCAGCTTGTATCCGGGATATCCTGGGAAGGACCAGTACTTC
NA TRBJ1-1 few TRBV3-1 CASSQSDAMAEAFF TGTGCCAGCAGCCAGTCGGATGCGATGGCTGAAGCTTTCTTT
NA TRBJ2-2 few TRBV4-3 CASSQDAFGGPNTGELFF TGCGCCAGCAGCCAAGACGCGTTCGGGGGACCAAACACCGGGGAGCTGTTTTTT
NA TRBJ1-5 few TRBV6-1 CASQGEGNQPQHF TGTGCCAGCCAAGGAGAGGGCAATCAGCCCCAGCATTTT
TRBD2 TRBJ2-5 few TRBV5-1 CASSLEMGTSGQETQYF TGCGCCAGCAGCTTGGAAATGGGGACTAGCGGGCAAGAGACCCAGTACTTC
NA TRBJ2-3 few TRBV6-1 CASSEVADWGTDTQYF TGTGCCAGCAGTGAGGTGGCGGACTGGGGCACAGATACGCAGTATTTT
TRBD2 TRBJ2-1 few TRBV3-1 CASSQPLAGAGQFF TGTGCCAGCAGCCAGCCCCTAGCGGGGGCCGGGCAGTTCTTC
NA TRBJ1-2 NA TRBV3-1 CASSYRAGYTF TGTGCCAGCAGCTACAGGGCTGGCTACACCTTC
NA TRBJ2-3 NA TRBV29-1 CSVEWDFNQGTDTQYF TGCAGCGTTGAGTGGGACTTCAATCAAGGCACAGATACGCAGTATTTT
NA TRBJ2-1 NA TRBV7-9 CASSFSGGASYNEQFF TGTGCCAGCAGCTTTTCCGGGGGCGCGTCCTACAATGAGCAGTTCTTC
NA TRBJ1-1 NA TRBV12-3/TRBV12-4 CASSLALGPTEAFF TGTGCCAGCAGTTTAGCGCTAGGGCCCACTGAAGCTTTCTTT
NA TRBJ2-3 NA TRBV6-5 CASSYSESTDTQYF TGTGCCAGCAGTTACTCGGAGAGCACAGATACGCAGTATTTT
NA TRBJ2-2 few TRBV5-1 CASSLSGAKDTGELFF TGCGCCAGCAGCTTGTCAGGGGCTAAGGACACCGGGGAGCTGTTTTTT
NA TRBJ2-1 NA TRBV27 CASSLRGGVLEQFF TGTGCCAGCAGTCTTAGGGGTGGAGTGTTAGAGCAGTTCTTC
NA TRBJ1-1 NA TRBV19 CASSILAGATEAFF TGTGCCAGTAGTATTTTGGCGGGGGCCACTGAAGCTTTCTTT
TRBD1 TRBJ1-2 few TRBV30 CAWTGTGASYGYTF TGTGCCTGGACCGGGACAGGGGCGAGCTATGGCTACACCTTC
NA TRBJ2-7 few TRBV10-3 CAIRTTGTLYEQYF TGTGCCATCAGGACCACCGGGACCCTTTACGAGCAGTACTTC
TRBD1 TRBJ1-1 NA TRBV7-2 CASSLGAWDSEAFF TGTGCCAGCAGCTTAGGGGCGTGGGACAGTGAAGCTTTCTTT
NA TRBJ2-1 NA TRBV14 CASSQGATNEQFF TGTGCCAGCAGCCAAGGAGCGACAAATGAGCAGTTCTTC
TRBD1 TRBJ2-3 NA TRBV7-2 CASLDRGTTDTQYF TGTGCCAGTCTCGACAGGGGTACAACAGATACGCAGTATTTT
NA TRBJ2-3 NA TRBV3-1 CASSQGAPRTDTQYF TGTGCCAGCAGCCAAGGGGCGCCTAGGACAGATACGCAGTATTTT
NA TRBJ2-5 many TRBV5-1 CASSLGGSGGETQYF TGCGCCAGCAGCTTGGGGGGCTCTGGTGGAGAGACCCAGTACTTC
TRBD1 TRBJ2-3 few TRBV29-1 CSVAQGTGDTDTQYF TGCAGCGTTGCGCAGGGGACAGGGGACACAGATACGCAGTATTTT
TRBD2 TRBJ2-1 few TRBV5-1 CASSLKTSGLGEQFF TGCGCCAGCAGCTTGAAAACTAGCGGGTTGGGTGAGCAGTTCTTC
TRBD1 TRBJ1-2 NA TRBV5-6 CASSSPDRVYGYTF TGTGCCAGCAGCTCCCCGGACAGGGTTTATGGCTACACCTTC
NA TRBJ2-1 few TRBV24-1 CATSDFGESSYNEQFF TGTGCCACCAGTGATTTTGGGGAGAGCTCCTACAATGAGCAGTTCTTC
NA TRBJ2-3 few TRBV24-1 CATSDLLPGAQYF TGTGCCACCAGTGATTTGCTACCGGGGGCGCAGTATTTT
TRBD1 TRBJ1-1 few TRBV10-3 CAIRGTETNTEAFF TGTGCCATCAGGGGGACAGAAACGAACACTGAAGCTTTCTTT
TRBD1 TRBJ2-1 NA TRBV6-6 CASRGQGGNEQFF TGTGCCAGCAGAGGACAGGGCGGCAATGAGCAGTTCTTC
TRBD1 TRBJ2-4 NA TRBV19 CASKTTGTDIQYF TGTGCCAGTAAAACGACAGGGACGGACATTCAGTACTTC
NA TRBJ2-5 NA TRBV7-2 CASSEASQETQYF TGTGCCAGCAGCGAGGCTAGCCAAGAGACCCAGTACTTC
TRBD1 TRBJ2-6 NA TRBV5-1 CASRRTGLSGANVLTF TGCGCCAGCAGGAGGACAGGACTGTCTGGGGCCAACGTCCTGACTTTC